The rows below give T cell receptor beta chains drawn from one sample of a study of cytomegalovirus exposure and HLA in healthy donors. Assay used: immunoSEQ multiplex PCR; TCRdb lists only in-frame clones, some missing. The sample lists more than 150,000 clones, 60% to 85% occurring once. The material sequenced was PBMCs. The receptors were sampled from a man between 18 and 29 years old in good health and CMV-seronegative. The CDR3 runs from the conserved cysteine through the conserved F or W. The D gene is left open where the match is weak. Rows may omit the clone size; those that give it use once, few, many or a size class.

j_call cdr3_length clone_size v_call d_call cdr3_aa cdr3_nt
TRBJ2-1 16 NA TRBV6-6 TRBD2 CASSYAGLAGVGEQFF TGTGCCAGCAGTTACGCGGGACTAGCGGGAGTAGGGGAGCAGTTCTTC
TRBJ2-1 12 NA TRBV5-1 NA CASSNQGGEQFF TGCGCCAGCAGCAATCAGGGGGGCGAGCAGTTCTTC
TRBJ2-5 14 NA TRBV5-1 TRBD2 CASSQTSGEETQYF TGCGCCAGCAGCCAGACTAGCGGGGAAGAGACCCAGTACTTC
TRBJ1-6 15 NA TRBV28 NA CASSLQGKWNSPLHF TGTGCCAGCAGTTTACAGGGAAAATGGAATTCACCCCTCCACTTT
TRBJ2-5 11 NA TRBV30 TRBD2 CAGTSEETQYF TGTGCGGGGACTAGCGAGGAGACCCAGTACTTC
TRBJ2-4 15 NA TRBV6-1 TRBD1 CASSVRDSLRDIQYF TGTGCCAGCAGTGTCCGGGACAGCCTTAGGGACATTCAGTACTTC
TRBJ1-2 13 NA TRBV7-9 NA CSSSLEGPYGYTF TGTTCCAGCAGCTTAGAGGGGCCCTATGGCTACACCTTC
TRBJ2-5 15 NA TRBV7-6 NA CASSPTRSYQETQYF TGTGCCAGCAGCCCAACCCGGTCTTACCAAGAGACCCAGTACTTC
TRBJ1-6 15 NA TRBV5-1 TRBD1 CASSSQGAENSPLHF TGCGCCAGCAGCTCGCAGGGGGCCGAAAATTCACCCCTCCACTTT
TRBJ2-3 14 NA TRBV7-6 TRBD2 CASSFREGTDTQYF TGTGCCAGCAGCTTCCGGGAGGGGACAGATACGCAGTATTTT
TRBJ1-4 15 NA TRBV7-9 NA CASSLVAGPNEKLFF TGTGCCAGCAGCTTAGTCGCTGGGCCGAATGAAAAACTGTTTTTT
TRBJ2-3 12 NA TRBV11-3 NA CASSFRGDTQYF TGTGCCAGCAGCTTTAGGGGAGATACGCAGTATTTT
TRBJ2-1 17 NA TRBV7-8 TRBD2 CASSLGGGGPVWDEQFF TGTGCCAGCAGCTTAGGGGGGGGAGGGCCGGTTTGGGATGAGCAGTTCTTC
TRBJ2-5 15 NA TRBV4-1 NA CASSQFRESQETQYF TGCGCCAGCAGCCAATTCCGGGAGTCCCAAGAGACCCAGTACTTC
TRBJ2-3 12 NA TRBV10-3 NA CAISDGTDTQYF TGTGCCATCAGTGACGGTACAGATACGCAGTATTTT
TRBJ1-1 14 NA TRBV4-2 NA CASSLEGERTEAFF TGTGCCAGCAGCCTGGAGGGTGAAAGGACTGAAGCTTTCTTT
TRBJ2-4 16 NA TRBV9 TRBD1 CASSHGQGLGGNIQYF TGTGCCAGCAGCCACGGACAGGGCTTAGGAGGGAACATTCAGTACTTC
TRBJ2-7 14 NA TRBV30 NA CAWSVVGSGGEQYF TGTGCCTGGAGTGTAGTCGGGAGTGGTGGCGAGCAGTACTTC
TRBJ2-1 15 once TRBV29-1 NA CSVPGGRGSYNEQFF TGCAGCGTCCCGGGCGGGCGAGGGTCCTACAATGAGCAGTTCTTC
TRBJ2-7 15 NA TRBV7-2 TRBD2 CASTPVRGGLYEQYF TGTGCCAGCACCCCCGTGCGGGGGGGCCTCTACGAGCAGTACTTC
TRBJ1-1 15 NA TRBV4-1 NA CASSQDPVLNTEAFF TGCGCCAGCAGCCAAGATCCCGTCCTGAACACTGAAGCTTTCTTT
TRBJ2-1 16 NA TRBV27 TRBD1 CASSLLTGQPPNEQFF TGTGCCAGCAGTTTATTGACAGGGCAGCCCCCTAATGAGCAGTTCTTC
TRBJ2-2 14 few TRBV10-3 NA CAAEPQGGTGELFF TGTGCCGCAGAACCGCAGGGAGGAACCGGGGAGCTGTTTTTT
TRBJ1-2 14 few TRBV5-4 TRBD1 CASSLNRGNYGYTF TGTGCCAGCAGCTTGAACAGGGGGAACTATGGCTACACCTTC
TRBJ1-1 15 NA TRBV30 TRBD1 CAWSPTGVRDTEAFF TGTGCCTGGAGTCCCACAGGGGTGAGGGACACTGAAGCTTTCTTT
TRBJ2-3 20 few TRBV5-4 TRBD2 CASSLVASGGPGRSTDTQYF TGTGCCAGCAGCTTGGTGGCTAGCGGGGGCCCAGGGCGTAGCACAGATACGCAGTATTTT
TRBJ1-1 14 NA TRBV6-5 NA CASRAAGVNTEAFF TGTGCCAGCAGGGCAGCAGGGGTTAACACTGAAGCTTTCTTT
TRBJ2-7 13 NA TRBV9 NA CASSVGFGSEQYF TGTGCCAGCAGCGTAGGGTTCGGGAGCGAGCAGTACTTC